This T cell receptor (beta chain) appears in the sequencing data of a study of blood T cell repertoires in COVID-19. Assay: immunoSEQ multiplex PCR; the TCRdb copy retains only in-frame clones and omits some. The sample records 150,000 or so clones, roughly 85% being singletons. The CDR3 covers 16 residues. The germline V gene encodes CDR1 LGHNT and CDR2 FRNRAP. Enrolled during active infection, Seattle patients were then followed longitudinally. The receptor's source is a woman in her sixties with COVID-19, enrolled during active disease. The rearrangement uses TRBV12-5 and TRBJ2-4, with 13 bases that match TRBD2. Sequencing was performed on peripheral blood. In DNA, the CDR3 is TGTGTGCCCGGACTAGCGGGGGAACTAGCCAAAAACATTCAGTACTTC. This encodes CVPGLAGELAKNIQYF.